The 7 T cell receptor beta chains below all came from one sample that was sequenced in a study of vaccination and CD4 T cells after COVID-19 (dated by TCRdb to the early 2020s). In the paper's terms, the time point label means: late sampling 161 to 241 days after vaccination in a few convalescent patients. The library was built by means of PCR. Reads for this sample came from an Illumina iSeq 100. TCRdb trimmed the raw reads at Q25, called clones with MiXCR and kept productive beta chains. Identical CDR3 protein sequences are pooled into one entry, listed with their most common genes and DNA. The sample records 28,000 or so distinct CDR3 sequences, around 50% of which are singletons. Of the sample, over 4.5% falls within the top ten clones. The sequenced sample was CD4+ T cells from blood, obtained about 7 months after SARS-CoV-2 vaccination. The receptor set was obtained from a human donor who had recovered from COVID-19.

This CDR3 is CSAPSPGAYEQYF. The CDR3 nucleotides are TGCAGTGCTCCATCACCCGGGGCCTACGAGCAGTACTTC. The chain is built from TRBV20-1 and TRBJ2-7, with TRBD2 as a possible D gene (5 bases). Germline assignment: CDR1 DFQATT and CDR2 SNEGSKA (reference sequence). This CDR3 is 13 amino acids long. Trimming removed 5 bases at V and 2 bases at J, with 13 bases between.

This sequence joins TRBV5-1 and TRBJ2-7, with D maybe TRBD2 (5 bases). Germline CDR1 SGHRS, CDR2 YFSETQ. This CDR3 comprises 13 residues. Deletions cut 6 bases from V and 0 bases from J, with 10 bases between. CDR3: CASTSLSSYEQYF. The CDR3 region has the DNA TGCGCCAGCACTAGCCTGAGCTCCTACGAGCAGTACTTC.

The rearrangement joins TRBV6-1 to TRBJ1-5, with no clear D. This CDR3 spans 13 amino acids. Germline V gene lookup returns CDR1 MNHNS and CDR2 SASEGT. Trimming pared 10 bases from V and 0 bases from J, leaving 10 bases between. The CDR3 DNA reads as TGTGCCACCGCTAAGTTTAGCAATCAGCCCCAGCATTTT. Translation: CATAKFSNQPQHF.

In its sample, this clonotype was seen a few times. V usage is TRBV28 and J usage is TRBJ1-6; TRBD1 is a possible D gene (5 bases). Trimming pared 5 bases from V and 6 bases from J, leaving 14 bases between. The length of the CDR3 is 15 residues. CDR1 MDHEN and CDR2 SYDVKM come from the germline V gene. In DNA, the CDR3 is TGTGCCAGCAGTCCTCACTATGGGGGTAATTCACCCCTCCACTTT. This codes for CASSPHYGGNSPLHF.

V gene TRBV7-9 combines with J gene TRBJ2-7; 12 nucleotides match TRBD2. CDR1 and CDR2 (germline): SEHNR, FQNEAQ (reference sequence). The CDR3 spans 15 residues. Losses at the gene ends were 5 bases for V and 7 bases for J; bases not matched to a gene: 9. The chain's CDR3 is CASSQTSGSEREQYF. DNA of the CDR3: TGTGCCAGCAGCCAGACTAGCGGGAGCGAGCGGGAGCAGTACTTC.

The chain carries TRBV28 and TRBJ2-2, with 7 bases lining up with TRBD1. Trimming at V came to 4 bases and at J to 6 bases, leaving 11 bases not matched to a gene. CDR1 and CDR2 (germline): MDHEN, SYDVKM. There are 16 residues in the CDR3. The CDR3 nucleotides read TGTGCCAGCAGTTCCCCGGGGACAGATATCGCCGGGGAGCTGTTTTTT. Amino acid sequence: CASSSPGTDIAGELFF.

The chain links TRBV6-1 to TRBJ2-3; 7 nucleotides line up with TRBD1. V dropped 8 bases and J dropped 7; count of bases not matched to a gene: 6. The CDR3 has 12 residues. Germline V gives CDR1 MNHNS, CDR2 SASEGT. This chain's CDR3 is CASRRQGYTQYF. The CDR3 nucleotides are TGTGCCAGCCGAAGACAGGGATATACGCAGTATTTT.